This passage covers 20 T cell receptor beta chains from one sample sequenced in a study of cytomegalovirus exposure and HLA in healthy donors. The data were produced by immunoSEQ multiplex PCR, yet TCRdb's version contains in-frame clones alone and is incomplete. The repertoire holds approximately 120,000 clones, with about nine tenths as singletons. Material: PBMCs. These receptor sequences come from a woman aged 18 to 35 in good health and CMV-seronegative.

The J gene is TRBJ2-7, the V gene TRBV11-1; TRBD1 matches at 7 bases. The CDR3 length is 15 residues. CDR1 is SGHAT, CDR2 FQDESV, per germline (reference sequence). Germline trimming cut 5 bases from V and 0 bases from J; bases unmatched to any gene: 7. CDR3 in DNA: TGTGCCAGCAGCCTCGAAACAGGGGCCTCCTACGAGCAGTACTTC. This gives the protein CASSLETGASYEQYF. Based on the CDR3 plus reference TRBV11-1 and TRBJ2-7, the full variable domain is EAEVAQSPRYKITEKSQAVAFWCDPISGHATLYWYRQILGQGPELLVQFQDESVVDDSQLPKDRFSAERLKGVDSTLKIQPAELGDSAMYLCASSLETGASYEQYFGPGTRLTVT.

This sequence joins TRBV15 and TRBJ2-1; D is undetermined. Germline loops: CDR1 LNHNV, CDR2 YYDKDF (reference sequence). The ends were cut back, 0 bases at V and 9 bases at J, with 21 bases in the middle. CDR3 length: 17 amino acids. The CDR3, as DNA: TGTGCCACCAGCAGAGATCAAATGGGCAATCCGGTGGGTGAGCAGTTCTTC. This encodes CATSRDQMGNPVGEQFF.

The V call is TRBV5-4, the J call TRBJ2-3, with TRBD1 as a possible D gene (5 bases). Germline CDR1 is SGHNT and CDR2 is YYREEE (reference sequence). V shed 0 bases and J shed 4 bases, with 9 bases lying between them. The CDR3 has 14 residues. CDR3 DNA: TGTGCCAGCAGCTTGGAGGGGCTCGCAGATACGCAGTATTTT. Amino acid sequence: CASSLEGLADTQYF.

The rearrangement links TRBV27 to TRBJ2-7, with a possible D match to TRBD1 (5 bases). Per the germline V gene, CDR1 is MNHEY and CDR2 is SMNVEV (reference sequence). V was cut by 0 bases and J by 3 bases, with 18 bases left in between. This CDR3 contains 17 residues. CDR3 coding DNA: TGTGCCAGCAGTTTATCGTTCCGGCCTGGGGCGCTCTACGAGCAGTACTTC. This sequence encodes CASSLSFRPGALYEQYF.

J is TRBJ1-1 and V is TRBV9; D gene uncertain. V was pared by 4 bases and J by 1 base, with 14 bases between. There are 15 residues in the CDR3. Looked up from germline, CDR1 is SGDLS and CDR2 is YYNGEE. DNA for the CDR3: TGTGCCAGCAGCCCAGACGGGTCCGAGAACACTGAAGCTTTCTTT. Translated: CASSPDGSENTEAFF.

CDR3 region: CASSPAGGRGVSGANVLTF. In DNA, the CDR3 is TGCGCCAGCAGCCCGGCAGGAGGGCGGGGAGTCTCTGGGGCCAACGTCCTGACTTTC. The gene calls are TRBV5-1 and TRBJ2-6; tentatively, D is TRBD2 (6 bases). Germline lookup yields CDR1 SGHRS and CDR2 YFSETQ. There are 19 residues in the CDR3. The V end was cut by 4 bases, the J end by 0 bases, with 20 bases between.

The J gene is TRBJ1-1, the V gene TRBV27, with D maybe TRBD1 (6 bases). Trimming removed 5 bases from V and 7 bases from J, with 14 bases in between. CDR1 MNHEY and CDR2 SMNVEV come from the germline V gene (reference sequence). The CDR3 contains 13 residues. In nucleotides, the CDR3 is TGTGCCAGCAGTCCGGCTCTACAGGGTGAAGCTTTCTTT. It codes for CASSPALQGEAFF.

The chain uses TRBV5-6 and TRBJ2-7, with D unclear. CDR3 length equals 13 residues. CDR1 is SGHDT and CDR2 is YYEEEE in the germline V gene. V shed 1 base and J shed 6 bases, with 11 bases lying between them. DNA for the CDR3: TGTGCCAGCAGCTTGAAGATGGTCGGCGAGCAGTACTTC. Residues: CASSLKMVGEQYF.

This chain uses TRBV29-1 with TRBJ2-7; D gene ambiguous. CDR1 SQVTM and CDR2 ANQGSEA come from the germline V gene. This CDR3 has 12 amino acids. Deletions cut 4 bases from V and 1 base from J, with 8 bases between. CDR3 nucleotide sequence: TGCAGCGTTGTATCAGGATCCTACGAGCAGTACTTC. It specifies CSVVSGSYEQYF.

This clone was observed a few times. The chain recombines TRBV28 with TRBJ1-1; D gene unclear. V gave up 2 bases and J gave up 5 bases, with 9 bases separating them. The CDR3 runs to 13 residues. Germline CDR1 reads MDHEN; CDR2 reads SYDVKM. CDR3 residues: CASSLPGRTEAFF. CDR3 DNA: TGTGCCAGCAGTTTACCGGGAAGGACTGAAGCTTTCTTT.

This chain connects TRBV6-4 to TRBJ1-2, with 8 bases that match TRBD1. The CDR3 consists of 12 residues. Germline CDR1 MRHNA, CDR2 SNTAGT. J lost 0 bases, V lost 9 bases, and 0 bases had no gene match. The CDR3 nucleotides are TGTGCCAGACAGGGGGCTAACTATGGCTACACCTTC. It translates to CARQGANYGYTF.

The V and J genes are TRBV5-6 and TRBJ2-3; D gene ambiguous. Trimming removed 1 base from V and 2 bases from J, with 14 bases in between. The CDR3 covers 16 residues. Germline V gene lookup returns CDR1 SGHDT and CDR2 YYEEEE. In DNA, the CDR3 is TGTGCCAGCAGCTTGAATCGAGTCAGGTCCACAGATACGCAGTATTTT. Amino acid sequence: CASSLNRVRSTDTQYF. Drawing the rest from reference TRBV5-6 and TRBJ2-3, the complete variable domain is DAGVTQSPTHLIKTRGQQVTLRCSPKSGHDTVSWYQQALGQGPQFIFQYYEEEERQRGNFPDRFSGHQFPNYSSELNVNALLLGDSALYLCASSLNRVRSTDTQYFGPGTRLTVL.

The V and J genes are TRBV7-6 and TRBJ2-7, with TRBD1 matching 8 bases. Germline trimming cut 4 bases from V and 9 bases from J; bases unmatched to any gene: 17. Germline assignment: CDR1 SGHVS and CDR2 FNYEAQ. The CDR3 sequence is 16 residues long. The CDR3 nucleotides are TGTGCCAGCAGCTCCCCGACCGGACAGGGTTTTACCGCGCAGTACTTC. This encodes CASSSPTGQGFTAQYF. Drawing the rest from reference TRBV7-6 and TRBJ2-7, the complete variable domain is GAGVSQSPRYKVTKRGQDVALRCDPISGHVSLYWYRQALGQGPEFLTYFNYEAQQDKSGLPNDRFSAERPEGSISTLTIQRTEQRDSAMYRCASSSPTGQGFTAQYFGPGTRLTVT.

V is TRBV18 and J is TRBJ2-1, with 9 bases identical to TRBD2. Unmatched junction bases numbered 6, after V lost 2 bases and J lost 10 bases. The CDR3 has 14 residues. Germline lookup yields CDR1 KGHSH and CDR2 LQKENI. CDR3 amino acids: CASSPEAGGREQFF. In DNA, the CDR3 is TGTGCCAGCTCACCAGAGGCGGGAGGGAGGGAGCAGTTCTTC.

CDR3 protein: CASSLRAGTASGANVLTF. Here the CDR3 DNA reads TGCGCCAGCAGCTTGAGGGCCGGGACAGCCTCTGGGGCCAACGTCCTGACTTTC. The chain links TRBV5-1 to TRBJ2-6, with 7 nucleotides matching TRBD1. Germline CDR1 reads SGHRS; CDR2 reads YFSETQ. The J segment lost 0 bases and the V segment lost 1 base, leaving 7 bases of the junction unmatched. There are 18 residues in the CDR3.

The chain couples TRBV7-2 to TRBJ1-1; 7 positions agree with TRBD1. J lost 5 bases, V lost 11 bases, and 8 bases had no gene match. The CDR3 length is 12 residues. Germline CDR1 is SGHTA and CDR2 is FQGNSA. CDR3 amino acids: CAGGQRTTEAFF. CDR3 nucleotide sequence: TGTGCCGGGGGACAGAGGACAACTGAAGCTTTCTTT.

The CDR3 here is CASSLGYSETQYF. The CDR3 DNA follows: TGTGCCAGCAGCTTAGGGTATAGCGAGACCCAGTACTTC. The chain couples TRBV7-9 to TRBJ2-5; D remains unclear. This CDR3 has 13 residues. The germline V gene has CDR1 SEHNR and CDR2 FQNEAQ (reference sequence). Trimming left V 1 base short and J 5 bases short, with 8 bases between.

This clone turned up a few times. CDR3 in DNA: TGTGCCAGCAGCTTCGGGGGGGGCTACGAGCAGTACTTC. Its protein is CASSFGGGYEQYF. The chain joins TRBV11-2 to TRBJ2-7; 8 bases map to TRBD2. V shed 3 bases, J shed 3 bases, and the junction held 1 base outside the gene matches. In germline, CDR1 is SGHAT, CDR2 FQNNGV. This CDR3 has 13 residues.

The chain has TRBV19 and TRBJ2-3; 10 nucleotides align to TRBD2. The J segment lost 2 bases and the V segment lost 5 bases, leaving 7 bases of the junction unmatched. CDR3 size: 16 residues. CDR1 and CDR2 (germline): LNHDA, SQIVND (reference sequence). The CDR3 nucleotides are TGTGCCAGTAGTGGCGCTAGCGGGGGTAACACAGATACGCAGTATTTT. Its translation is CASSGASGGNTDTQYF.

The rearrangement uses TRBV4-1 and TRBJ2-7; 8 bases are a match to TRBD1. Germline V gene sequence: CDR1 MGHRA, CDR2 YSYEKL. V lost 0 bases, J lost 7 bases, and 5 bases stayed unmatched. The CDR3 has 14 residues. Here the CDR3 DNA reads TGCGCCAGCAGCCAAGACTCCAGGGGGCGGGAGCAGTACTTC. Its protein product is CASSQDSRGREQYF.